The clone carrying this T cell receptor (beta chain) was recorded only once. Its antigen is not known. At one of its ends the junction is not consistent with the germline gene, which may arise from a read error. This sample stems from a study of T-cell reconstitution after alpha-beta-depleted transplantation in children. Findings and limits, study-wide: The origin of alpha-beta T cells about two months after transplant was reportedly several hundred expanded graft clones. Recipient T cells and thymic progenitors that survived gave rise to the high TCRbeta diversity observed at day 60 in some patients. Fresh T-cell production supplied most of the T-cell counts and diversity seen one year after transplant.

The CDR3 has 12 residues. From germline, CDR1 is SGHAT and CDR2 FQDESV (reference sequence). Preparation of the TCRbeta library used unique molecular identifiers. TCRdb re-analysed the PCR reads in MiXCR, keeping a single row per CDR3 protein. The top ten clones hold approximately 9.1% of a sample with some 300,000 distinct CDR3 sequences, 6.5% to 9% of them seen once. V gene TRBV11-1 combines with J gene TRBJ1-1, with D maybe TRBD1 (5 bases). This specimen was peripheral blood, taken 360 days after TCRalphabeta/CD19-depleted stem cell transplant. The clonotype comes from a female patient between 2 and 10 years old who had a stem cell transplant for Fanconi anemia, so the T cells may come from the graft donor. The CDR3 region has the DNA TGTTCCAGCAGCTTTGGGGGCACTGAAGCTTTCTTT. Residues: CSSSFGGTEAFF.